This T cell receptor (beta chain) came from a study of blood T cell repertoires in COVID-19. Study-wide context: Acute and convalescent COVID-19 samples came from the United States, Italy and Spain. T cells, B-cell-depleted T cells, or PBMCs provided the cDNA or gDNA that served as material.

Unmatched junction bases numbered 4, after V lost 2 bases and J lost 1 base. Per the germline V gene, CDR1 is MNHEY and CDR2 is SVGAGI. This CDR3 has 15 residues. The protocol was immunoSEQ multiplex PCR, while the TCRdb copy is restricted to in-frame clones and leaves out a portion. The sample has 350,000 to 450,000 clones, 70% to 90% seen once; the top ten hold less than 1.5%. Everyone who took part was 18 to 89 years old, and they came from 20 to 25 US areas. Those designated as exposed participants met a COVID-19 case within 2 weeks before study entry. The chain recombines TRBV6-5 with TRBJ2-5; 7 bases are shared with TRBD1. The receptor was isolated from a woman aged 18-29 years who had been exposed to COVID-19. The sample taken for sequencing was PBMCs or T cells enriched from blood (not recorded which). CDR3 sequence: CASSYTTGVQETQYF. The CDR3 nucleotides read TGTGCCAGCAGTTACACCACAGGGGTCCAAGAGACCCAGTACTTC.